This T cell receptor (beta chain) is from a study of cytomegalovirus exposure and HLA in healthy donors. Study-wide results and caveats: In an earlier analysis, productive rearrangement rates for most beta V segments clustered near 87% or 30%.

Notes on this clone: What it binds is not known.

Primers for the PCR totalled 60 Vbeta and 13 Jbeta. The repertoire was sequenced with immunoSEQ multiplex PCR; TCRdb's copy has only in-frame clones and lacks some. In total, the table holds 120,000 to 150,000 clones. Sequenced: PBMCs. The source is a man aged 35-49 years in good health and CMV-seronegative.

In nucleotides, the CDR3 is TGTGCCAGTAGTATAAAGGGACACCTAAATTCACCCCTCCACTTT. Amino acid sequence: CASSIKGHLNSPLHF. The gene calls are TRBV19 and TRBJ1-6; perhaps TRBD1 as D (6 bases). CDR3 length: 15 amino acids. The V gene's germline CDR1 is LNHDA and CDR2 SQIVND (reference sequence). V lost 2 bases and J lost 7, with 12 bases in between.